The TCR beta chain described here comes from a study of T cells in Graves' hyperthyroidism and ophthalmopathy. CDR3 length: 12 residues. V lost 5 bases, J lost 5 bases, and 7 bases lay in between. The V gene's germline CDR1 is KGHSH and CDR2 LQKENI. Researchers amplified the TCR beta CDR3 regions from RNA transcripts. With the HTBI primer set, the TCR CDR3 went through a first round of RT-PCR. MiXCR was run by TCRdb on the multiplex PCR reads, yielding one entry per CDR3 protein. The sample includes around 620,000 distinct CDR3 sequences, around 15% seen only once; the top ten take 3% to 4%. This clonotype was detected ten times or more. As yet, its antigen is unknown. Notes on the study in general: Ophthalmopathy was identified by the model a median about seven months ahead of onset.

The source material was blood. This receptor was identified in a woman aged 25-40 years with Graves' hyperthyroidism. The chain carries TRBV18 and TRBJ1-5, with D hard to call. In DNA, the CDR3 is TGTGCCAGCTCAAAAGAGGATCAGCCCCAGCATTTT. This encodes CASSKEDQPQHF.